This is a list of T cell receptor beta chains from one sample in a study of T cell responses to AZD1222 COVID-19 vaccine. Only in-frame clones appear in the TCRdb table, and some are missing; sequencing was by immunoSEQ multiplex PCR. This sample has about 140,000 clones; 90% occur once, and the top ten carry approximately 3.6%. The starting material was peripheral blood, obtained on day 0 of AZD1222 vaccination. These receptors were taken from an adult in good health. CDR3s include the opening cysteine and the closing phenylalanine or tryptophan. The D gene is left open where the match is weak. Clone size is not always given. Where it is, it says once, few, many or a class for expanded clones.

clone size	J gene	V gene	D gene	CDR3 protein	CDR3 DNA
-	TRBJ1-1	TRBV7-8	TRBD1	CASSPRTGQPNTEAFF	TGTGCCAGCAGCCCGAGGACAGGGCAGCCGAACACTGAAGCTTTCTTT
-	TRBJ2-1	TRBV13	TRBD2	CASSSLPGLAGGRSYNEQFF	TGTGCCAGCAGCTCCCTACCGGGACTAGCGGGAGGACGGTCCTACAATGAGCAGTTCTTC
-	TRBJ1-2	TRBV25-1	-	CASRDKEVGSGYTF	TGTGCCAGCAGGGACAAAGAGGTGGGGAGTGGCTACACCTTC
-	TRBJ1-2	TRBV5-1	-	CASSLAGDGYTF	TGCGCCAGCAGCTTGGCCGGGGACGGCTACACCTTC
-	TRBJ1-4	TRBV12-3/TRBV12-4	-	CASSLRTEKLFF	TGTGCCAGCAGTTTGAGGACAGAAAAACTGTTTTTT
-	TRBJ1-1	TRBV5-1	-	CASSRIPDNTEAFF	TGCGCCAGCAGCCGCATCCCAGATAACACTGAAGCTTTCTTT
-	TRBJ1-1	TRBV30	TRBD1	CAWSVYRDSQENTEAFF	TGTGCCTGGAGTGTATATAGGGACAGTCAAGAGAACACTGAAGCTTTCTTT
-	TRBJ1-5	TRBV5-1	TRBD1	CASSTGQGGNQPQHF	TGCGCCAGCAGCACCGGACAGGGGGGAAATCAGCCCCAGCATTTT
once	TRBJ1-5	TRBV10-3	-	CAISKGVLEPQHF	TGTGCCATCAGTAAGGGAGTTTTGGAGCCCCAGCATTTT
-	TRBJ1-6	TRBV4-1	-	CASSLRTESSSPLHF	TGCGCCAGCAGCCTCAGGACAGAATCGAGTTCACCCCTCCACTTT
-	TRBJ2-4	TRBV4-1	-	CASSHTGSLAKNIQYF	TGCGCCAGCAGCCATACCGGGTCCTTAGCCAAAAACATTCAGTACTTC
-	TRBJ1-2	TRBV2	TRBD1	CASSQRQGGNYGYTF	TGTGCCAGCAGTCAAAGACAGGGGGGGAACTATGGCTACACCTTC
-	TRBJ2-1	TRBV11-2	-	CASSLDLSPREQFF	TGTGCCAGCAGCTTAGACCTCAGCCCTCGGGAGCAGTTCTTC
-	TRBJ2-1	TRBV29-1	TRBD2	CSVEPRGLAGAYQFF	TGCAGCGTTGAACCCCGGGGACTAGCGGGAGCCTACCAGTTCTTC
-	TRBJ2-5	TRBV15	-	CATSRGRVTQYF	TGTGCCACCAGCAGGGGACGGGTGACCCAGTACTTC
few	TRBJ1-2	TRBV5-6	TRBD1	CASSLWTGGNYGYTF	TGTGCCAGCAGCTTGTGGACAGGAGGGAACTATGGCTACACCTTC
-	TRBJ2-1	TRBV11-2	-	CASSERGTYNEQFF	TGTGCCAGCAGCGAGAGGGGGACCTACAATGAGCAGTTCTTC
-	TRBJ2-7	TRBV20-1	TRBD2	CSASSGTSSYEQYF	TGCAGTGCTAGTTCCGGGACTAGCTCGTACGAGCAGTACTTC
-	TRBJ1-2	TRBV19	-	CASSIMHSSLKDGYTF	TGTGCCAGTAGTATCATGCATTCGAGTTTGAAAGATGGCTACACCTTC
-	TRBJ2-7	TRBV7-6	TRBD1	CASRLTGTGATEQYF	TGTGCCAGCAGACTCACCGGGACAGGGGCAACGGAGCAGTACTTC
-	TRBJ2-3	TRBV5-1	-	CASSLGRGARTDTQYF	TGCGCCAGCAGCTTGGGTAGGGGGGCGCGAACAGATACGCAGTATTTT
-	TRBJ1-2	TRBV6-4	TRBD1	CASSGGGQVAGYTF	TGTGCCAGCAGTGGGGGGGGACAGGTCGCTGGCTACACCTTC
-	TRBJ1-3	TRBV4-1	-	CASSHLRGRSGNTIYF	TGCGCCAGCAGCCACCTCCGGGGCCGCTCTGGAAACACCATATATTTT
-	TRBJ2-7	TRBV2	-	CASSEVSPSYEQYF	TGTGCCAGCAGTGAAGTAAGTCCCTCCTACGAGCAGTACTTC
-	TRBJ2-1	TRBV23-1	-	CASSQHPGERSGSYNEQFF	TGCGCCAGCAGTCAACACCCGGGGGAACGGTCCGGTTCCTACAATGAGCAGTTCTTC
-	TRBJ2-1	TRBV27	-	CASSLFSDRTYNEQFF	TGTGCCAGCAGTTTATTCTCCGACAGGACTTACAATGAGCAGTTCTTC
-	TRBJ2-1	TRBV7-9	TRBD2	CASSREAGWNEQFF	TGTGCCAGCAGCCGGGAGGCGGGTTGGAATGAGCAGTTCTTC
-	TRBJ2-5	TRBV11-2	-	CASSPGHKETQYF	TGTGCCAGCAGCCCGGGCCATAAAGAGACCCAGTACTTC
-	TRBJ1-1	TRBV6-5	-	CASSYSKGTAYTEAFF	TGTGCCAGCAGTTACTCGAAGGGGACGGCCTACACTGAAGCTTTCTTT
-	TRBJ2-7	TRBV18	TRBD1	CASSPRDRSYEQYF	TGTGCCAGCTCACCACGGGACAGATCCTACGAGCAGTACTTC
-	TRBJ2-7	TRBV6-6	-	CASSSPGGGNYEQYF	TGTGCCAGCAGTTCCCCGGGGGGCGGGAACTACGAGCAGTACTTC
-	TRBJ2-2	TRBV7-2	TRBD2	CASSLARTGTSAGELFF	TGTGCCAGCAGCTTAGCGAGGACTGGGACTAGCGCCGGGGAGCTGTTTTTT
-	TRBJ2-1	TRBV5-5	-	CASSPNLLALAYNEQFF	TGTGCCAGCAGCCCGAACTTGCTAGCGTTAGCCTACAATGAGCAGTTCTTC
once	TRBJ1-1	TRBV5-1	-	CASRKSTPANTEAFF	TGCGCCAGCAGGAAGTCGACACCCGCAAACACTGAAGCTTTCTTT